This T cell receptor (beta chain) was recorded in a study of cytomegalovirus exposure and HLA in healthy donors. Broader study findings: Reports indicated that the classifier achieved high specificity and sensitivity in diagnosing cytomegalovirus status. The study listed 164 cytomegalovirus-associated TCR beta chains.

Details on this clone: Its matching antigen is unknown.

This CDR3 contains 15 residues. Trimming cost V 9 bases and J 4 bases; bases outside gene matches: 9. Germline CDR1 ENHRY, CDR2 SYGVKD. The PCR used 60 Vbeta and 13 Jbeta primers. Using immunoSEQ multiplex PCR, the repertoire was profiled, and TCRdb retains in-frame clones only, with some absent. The sample holds about 190,000 clones, around 75% seen once. V and J are TRBV10-3 and TRBJ2-2, with 9 bases aligning to TRBD1. The source material was PBMCs. This clonotype was obtained from a man in his forties in good health and CMV-seropositive. CDR3 nucleotides: TGTGCCATGGCTCCGGGACAGGGAGGCACCGGGGAGCTGTTTTTT. It is translated as CAMAPGQGGTGELFF.